Sequencing of this T cell receptor (beta chain) was carried out in a study of cytomegalovirus exposure and HLA in healthy donors. The CDR3 extends over 14 amino acids. CDR1 and CDR2 (germline): KGHSH, LQKENI. The V end was cut by 0 bases, the J end by 4 bases, with 9 bases between. Primers included in the PCR were 60 Vbeta and 13 Jbeta primers. Data came from immunoSEQ multiplex PCR; TCRdb stores just in-frame clones and leaves some out. The table has some 180,000 clones, 70% to 85% seen once. V is TRBV18 and J is TRBJ1-1, with D uncertain. What was sequenced was PBMCs. The receptor's source is a woman aged 60-75 years in good health and CMV-seropositive. CDR3 nucleotides: TGTGCCAGCTCACCACCAGGGAGTTTCACTGAAGCTTTCTTT. Translated: CASSPPGSFTEAFF.